This is a list of T cell receptor beta chains from one sample in a study of response to subunit inactivated influenza vaccine. MiXCR, applied by TCRdb to the RT-PCR reads, yields one record per CDR3 protein. The sample holds about 160,000 distinct CDR3 sequences; about a tenth are singletons and the top ten take approximately 13%. Sequenced material: non-naive T cells sorted from PBMCs, taken more than 35 days after vaccination. The receptors come from a man in his forties or fifties who received an inactivated influenza vaccine. Both conserved end residues are part of each CDR3. D genes are given only for firm matches. Size is stated for part of the rows, as once, few or many counts, or as a class when the clone is expanded.

TRBJ1-4	.	.	16	TRBV4-2	CASSQDRLRQNEKLFF	TGTGCCAGCAGCCAAGACCGACTACGACAGAATGAAAAACTGTTTTTT
TRBJ1-2	.	many	14	TRBV20-1	CSARVGQGGYGYTF	TGCAGTGCTAGAGTCGGGCAGGGAGGCTATGGCTACACCTTC
TRBJ1-6	TRBD1	.	16	TRBV20-1	CSARDPKDRGNSPLHF	TGCAGTGCTAGAGATCCAAAGGACAGGGGGAATTCACCCCTCCACTTT
TRBJ2-7	.	many	14	TRBV6-2/TRBV6-3	CASRPSGPNYEQYF	TGTGCCAGCAGGCCCTCGGGACCCAACTACGAGCAGTACTTC
TRBJ1-6	.	few	13	TRBV5-1	CASSGDQGSPLHF	TGCGCCAGCTCCGGGGATCAGGGTTCACCCCTCCACTTT
TRBJ1-2	.	few	15	TRBV20-1	CSASTRGKDSYGYTF	TGCAGTGCTAGTACTAGGGGGAAAGACTCGTATGGCTACACCTTC
TRBJ2-2	.	many	14	TRBV4-1	CASSGVANTGELFF	TGCGCCAGCAGCGGGGTCGCGAACACCGGGGAGCTGTTTTTT
TRBJ2-5	TRBD1	many	15	TRBV7-7	CASSPTRQGAGTQYF	TGTGCCAGCAGCCCTACGAGACAGGGGGCAGGGACCCAGTACTTC
TRBJ1-1	.	.	18	TRBV12-3/TRBV12-4	CASSLVEVWTDMNTEAFF	TGTGCCAGCAGTTTAGTAGAGGTCTGGACAGACATGAACACTGAAGCTTTCTTT
TRBJ1-1	.	.	15	TRBV6-5	CASSYNNPGHTEAFF	TGTGCCAGCAGTTACAATAATCCGGGACACACTGAAGCTTTCTTT
TRBJ2-3	TRBD2	.	16	TRBV9	CASSVFSGSAGDTQYF	TGTGCCAGCAGCGTGTTTAGCGGGAGCGCCGGGGATACGCAGTATTTT
TRBJ2-1	.	.	13	TRBV28	CASSLPSGDEQFF	TGTGCCAGCAGTTTACCAAGTGGTGATGAGCAGTTCTTC
TRBJ2-5	.	many	14	TRBV5-1	CASSFGEQRGVQYF	TGCGCCAGCAGCTTTGGGGAACAAAGAGGTGTCCAGTACTTC
TRBJ2-7	.	few	14	TRBV6-5	CASSSPGGGNEQYF	TGTGCCAGCAGTTCCCCAGGAGGAGGGAACGAGCAGTACTTC
TRBJ1-2	.	few	13	TRBV6-2/TRBV6-3	CASSYSVANGYTF	TGTGCCAGCAGTTACTCTGTTGCCAATGGCTACACCTTC
TRBJ2-7	.	.	14	TRBV27	CASSLSGRVGEQYF	TGTGCCAGCAGTTTATCGGGCAGGGTCGGCGAGCAGTACTTC
TRBJ1-4	.	many	15	TRBV20-1	CSARLVQPGGEKLFF	TGCAGTGCTAGATTGGTTCAACCCGGCGGGGAAAAACTGTTTTTT
TRBJ2-1	TRBD2	few	15	TRBV4-1	CASSPTSTVFNEQFF	TGCGCCAGCAGCCCGACTAGCACAGTTTTCAATGAGCAGTTCTTC
TRBJ2-7	TRBD2	.	14	TRBV20-1	CSASTTSGNYEQYF	TGCAGTGCTTCAACAACTAGCGGTAACTACGAGCAGTACTTC
TRBJ2-5	.	many	13	TRBV12-3/TRBV12-4	CASSWNALETQYF	TGTGCCAGCAGTTGGAACGCTCTCGAGACCCAGTACTTC
TRBJ1-6	TRBD1	few	15	TRBV6-5	CASSYSWTGDSPLHF	TGTGCCAGCAGTTACTCGTGGACAGGGGATTCACCCCTCCACTTT
TRBJ1-1	.	few	14	TRBV10-3	CAISVGRGQPEAFF	TGTGCCATCAGTGTAGGCAGGGGACAACCCGAAGCTTTCTTT
TRBJ2-1	.	many	13	TRBV7-9	CASSSEGVSEQFF	TGTGCCAGCAGCTCCGAGGGAGTTTCAGAGCAGTTCTTC
TRBJ2-7	TRBD1	few	13	TRBV14	CASGTGGKNEQYF	TGTGCCAGCGGTACAGGGGGCAAAAACGAGCAGTACTTC
TRBJ2-2	.	.	15	TRBV2	CASKERWQNTGELFF	TGTGCCAGCAAAGAGCGGTGGCAAAACACCGGGGAGCTGTTTTTT
TRBJ2-2	.	.	15	TRBV7-9	CASSPSPLGTGELFF	TGTGCCAGCAGCCCTTCTCCCCTGGGAACTGGGGAGCTGTTTTTT
TRBJ1-1	TRBD1	few	14	TRBV30	CARGGQVMNTEAFF	TGTGCCCGCGGGGGACAGGTGATGAACACTGAAGCTTTCTTT
TRBJ2-1	TRBD1	many	14	TRBV24-1	CATSGRGLIDEQFF	TGTGCCACCTCCGGCAGGGGGCTTATAGATGAGCAGTTCTTC
TRBJ1-6	.	many	13	TRBV11-2	CASSLGTSSPLHF	TGTGCCAGCAGCCTAGGGACCTCCTCACCCCTCCACTTT
TRBJ1-5	.	.	14	TRBV7-9	CASSLEGLGQPQHF	TGTGCCAGCAGCTTAGAGGGATTAGGCCAGCCCCAGCATTTT
TRBJ1-1	.	few	15	TRBV7-2	CASRSQGIGNTEAFF	TGTGCCAGCAGGTCCCAGGGGATCGGTAACACTGAAGCTTTCTTT
TRBJ1-5	.	few	13	TRBV30	CAWSGGLSQPQHF	TGTGCCTGGAGTGGCGGGCTTTCTCAGCCCCAGCATTTT
TRBJ1-1	TRBD1	few	12	TRBV20-1	CSADTGGTEAFF	TGCAGTGCCGATACAGGGGGCACTGAAGCTTTCTTT
TRBJ2-3	.	.	17	TRBV20-1	CCARGGGGGGFTDTQYF	TGCTGTGCTAGAGGAGGAGGGGGGGGTGGTTTCACAGATACGCAGTATTTT
TRBJ2-3	.	.	15	TRBV12-3/TRBV12-4	CASSLWWGRTDTQYF	TGTGCCAGCAGTTTGTGGTGGGGGCGCACAGATACGCAGTATTTT
TRBJ2-4	TRBD1	medium-sized	15	TRBV5-6	CASSLPGGVRNIQYF	TGTGCCAGCAGCTTGCCAGGGGGCGTAAGAAACATTCAGTACTTC
TRBJ2-1	TRBD2	many	15	TRBV20-1	CSASSLAGGMDEQFF	TGCAGTGCTAGTTCCCTAGCGGGAGGAATGGATGAGCAGTTCTTC
TRBJ2-1	.	few	15	TRBV28	CASSFGRSFYNEQFF	TGTGCCAGCAGTTTCGGCCGTTCTTTCTACAATGAGCAGTTCTTC
TRBJ1-5	.	.	14	TRBV12-3/TRBV12-4	CASSFRQSNQPQHF	TGTGCCAGCAGTTTTCGGCAGAGCAATCAGCCCCAGCATTTT
TRBJ1-4	TRBD1	many	14	TRBV6-5	CASSYSPDRGQLFF	TGTGCCAGCAGTTACTCCCCAGACAGGGGACAACTGTTTTTT